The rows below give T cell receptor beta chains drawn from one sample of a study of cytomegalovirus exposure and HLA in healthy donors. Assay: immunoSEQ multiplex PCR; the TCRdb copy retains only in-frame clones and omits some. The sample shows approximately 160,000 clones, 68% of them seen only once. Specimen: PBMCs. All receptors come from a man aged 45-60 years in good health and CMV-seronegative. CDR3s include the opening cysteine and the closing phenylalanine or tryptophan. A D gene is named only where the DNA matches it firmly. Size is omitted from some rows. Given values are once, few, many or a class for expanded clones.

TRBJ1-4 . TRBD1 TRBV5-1 TGCGCCAGCGGACTACAGGGGCGGAATGAAAAACTGTTTTTT CASGLQGRNEKLFF
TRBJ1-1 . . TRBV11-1 TGTGCCAGCAGCTTTAGCTATCAGAACACTGAAGCTTTCTTT CASSFSYQNTEAFF
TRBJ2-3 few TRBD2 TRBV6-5 TGTGCCAGCAGCCCCGGGACTACCTCCACAGATACGCAGTATTTT CASSPGTTSTDTQYF
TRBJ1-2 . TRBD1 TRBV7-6 TGTGCCAGCAGCGTCTGGGACAGCCGCAGAGGAGGGTATGGCTACACCTTC CASSVWDSRRGGYGYTF
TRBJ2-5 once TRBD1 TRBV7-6 TGTGCCAGCAGCTTAGAGGAGGGAACAGGGGGGACCCAGTACTTC CASSLEEGTGGTQYF
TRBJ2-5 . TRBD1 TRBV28 TGTGCCAGCAGTTTATCTCGGACAGGGACCTTTGGAGAGACCCAGTACTTC CASSLSRTGTFGETQYF
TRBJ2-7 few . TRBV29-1 TGCAGCGTCGCGGGACGGGCCGCCTACGAGCAGTACTTC CSVAGRAAYEQYF
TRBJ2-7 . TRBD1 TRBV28 TGTGCCAGCAGTGGTCCGGGACAGGGAAGCTCCTACGAGCAGTACTTC CASSGPGQGSSYEQYF
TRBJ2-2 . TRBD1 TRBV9 TGTGCCAGCAGTGTTTGGGACAGGGAGAACACCGGGGAGCTGTTTTTT CASSVWDRENTGELFF
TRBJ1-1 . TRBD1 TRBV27 TGTGCCAGCAGTTGGGGGGACAGGAACACTGAAGCTTTCTTT CASSWGDRNTEAFF
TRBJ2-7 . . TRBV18 TGTGCCAGCTCACCGGTCTCGGGCTACGAGCAGTACTTC CASSPVSGYEQYF
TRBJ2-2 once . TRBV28 TGTGCCAGCAGTCAAGGGGGTTCAAACACCGGGGAGCTGTTTTTT CASSQGGSNTGELFF
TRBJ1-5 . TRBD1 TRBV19 TGTGCCAGTAGTCTTGGACAGGGTGATCAGCCCCAGCATTTT CASSLGQGDQPQHF
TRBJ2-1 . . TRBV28 TGTGCCAGCAGTTTATCCGGGCAAAATTTGGGAGGCTCCTACAATGAGCAGTTCTTC CASSLSGQNLGGSYNEQFF
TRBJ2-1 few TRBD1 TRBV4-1 TGCGCCAGCAGCCAAGAGGGGACGGTGGGGACAGGATCCTACAATGAGCAGTTCTTC CASSQEGTVGTGSYNEQFF
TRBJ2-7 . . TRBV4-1 TGCGCCAGCAGCCAAGTCAGGGGTTCTTACGAGCAGTACTTC CASSQVRGSYEQYF
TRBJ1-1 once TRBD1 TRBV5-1 TGCGCCAGCAGCTTGCGACAGGGGGCAGGGACTGAAGCTTTCTTT CASSLRQGAGTEAFF
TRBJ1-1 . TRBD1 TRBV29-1 TGCAGCGTTGCTGGACAGGGCCACACTGAAGCTTTCTTT CSVAGQGHTEAFF
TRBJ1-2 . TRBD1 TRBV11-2 TGTGCCAGCAGCCTCGGGACAGGGGATGGCTACACCTTC CASSLGTGDGYTF
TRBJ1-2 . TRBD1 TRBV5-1 TGCGCCAGCAGCTCTCTGGGACAGGGGGATTCCTATGGCTACACCTTC CASSSLGQGDSYGYTF
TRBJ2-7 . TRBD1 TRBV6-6 TGTGCCAGCAGTTATGAAGGGGGCTTTTCCTACGAGCAGTACTTC CASSYEGGFSYEQYF
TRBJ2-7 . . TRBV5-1 TGCGCCAGCAGCCAGGACATATCCTACGAGCAGTACTTC CASSQDISYEQYF